This T cell receptor beta chain was recovered during a study of cytomegalovirus exposure and HLA in healthy donors. The PCR employed 60 Vbeta primers together with 13 Jbeta primers. Original methodology: Later analysis identified tens of millions of unique TCR beta chains, 10 million to 12 million shared. Libraries were prepared by immunoSEQ multiplex PCR; TCRdb keeps only in-frame clonotypes and omits some of them. V and J calls and clone size are as listed in that table; D and trimming were resolved from the DNA. The sample has fewer than 200,000 clones; roughly 80% are singletons. CDR1 SGHNT and CDR2 YYREEE come from the germline V gene (reference sequence). The CDR3 covers 14 residues. Trimming took 7 bases from V and 2 from J, leaving 15 bases between them.

The origin of this receptor is a woman aged 30 to 39 in good health and CMV-seropositive. The genes are TRBV5-4 and TRBJ2-5, with D possibly being TRBD1 (5 bases). Sequencing was done on a sample of PBMCs. CDR3 coding DNA: TGTGCCAGCGGGTCACGAGACAGTCAAGAGACCCAGTACTTC. Protein: CASGSRDSQETQYF.